Listed below are T cell receptor beta chains from one sample, sequenced in a study of T cells in Graves' hyperthyroidism and ophthalmopathy. TCRdb used MiXCR to reprocess the multiplex PCR reads, holding one entry per CDR3 protein. The top ten clones hold approximately 32% of a sample with roughly 550,000 distinct CDR3 sequences, around 15% of them seen once. Sequencing was performed on blood. These receptors came from a woman aged 25 to 39 with Graves' ophthalmopathy. CDR3s include the opening cysteine and the closing phenylalanine or tryptophan. A D gene is named only where the DNA matches it firmly. Clone size is not always given. Where it is, it says once, few, many or a class for expanded clones.

>.|.|TRBJ2-6|TRBV7-9
CASRDQGVSGANVLTF
TGTGCCAGCAGGGATCAAGGGGTCTCTGGGGCCAACGTCCTGACTTTC
>.|many|TRBJ2-5|TRBV7-9
CASSGTAQETQYF
TGTGCCAGCAGCGGAACGGCACAAGAGACCCAGTACTTC
>.|many|TRBJ1-2|TRBV30
CAWSVTQPNYGYTF
TGTGCCTGGAGTGTAACGCAACCAAACTATGGCTACACCTTC
>.|few|TRBJ2-5|TRBV20-1
CSARDGRRETQYF
TGCAGTGCTAGAGATGGCAGGAGAGAGACCCAGTACTTC
>.|.|TRBJ2-7|TRBV27
CASSLSSAVEEQYF
TGTGCCAGCAGTTTATCTAGCGCAGTCGAAGAGCAGTACTTC
>.|many|TRBJ2-1|TRBV19
CASSDYKAANEQFF
TGTGCCAGTAGTGATTATAAGGCGGCCAATGAGCAGTTCTTC
>.|many|TRBJ2-1|TRBV27
CASSLILATYNEQFF
TGTGCCAGCAGTTTAATTCTAGCGACCTACAATGAGCAGTTCTTC
>TRBD2|few|TRBJ2-2|TRBV5-1
CASSLSGNSGRTGELFF
TGCGCCAGCAGCTTGTCCGGTAATAGCGGGAGGACCGGGGAGCTGTTTTTT
>.|few|TRBJ2-2|TRBV12-3/TRBV12-4
CASSLAVGSGELFF
TGTGCCAGCAGTTTAGCGGTGGGCTCCGGGGAGCTGTTTTTT
>.|many|TRBJ1-1|TRBV12-3/TRBV12-4
CASSFRGEAFF
TGTGCCAGCAGTTTTAGGGGTGAAGCTTTCTTT
>TRBD1|.|TRBJ2-2|TRBV18
CASSPTDRGVTGELFF
TGTGCCAGCTCACCCACGGACAGGGGTGTCACCGGGGAGCTGTTTTTT
>.|many|TRBJ2-1|TRBV3-1
CASSLRQGSYNEQFF
TGTGCCAGCAGCCTGAGGCAGGGGTCCTACAATGAGCAGTTCTTC
>.|few|TRBJ1-3|TRBV28
CASSIRGGAFPGNTIYF
TGTGCCAGCAGTATAAGAGGAGGCGCTTTCCCTGGAAACACCATATATTTT
>.|.|TRBJ1-1|TRBV20-1
CSARREGLGTEAFF
TGCAGTGCTAGGAGGGAAGGGTTGGGGACTGAAGCTTTCTTT
>.|few|TRBJ1-1|TRBV10-3
CAISESDWNTEAFF
TGTGCCATCAGTGAGTCGGATTGGAACACTGAAGCTTTCTTT
>TRBD2|many|TRBJ2-2|TRBV7-2
CASSLFRGDTGELFF
TGTGCCAGCAGCTTATTTCGGGGGGACACCGGGGAGCTGTTTTTT
>.|many|TRBJ2-3|TRBV28
CASTLSGSVSRTDTQYF
TGTGCCAGCACCTTATCCGGCAGCGTTTCCCGCACAGATACGCAGTATTTT
>TRBD1|many|TRBJ2-7|TRBV7-9
CASSPGTDSLLYEQYF
TGTGCCAGCAGCCCAGGGACAGATTCTCTCCTGTACGAGCAGTACTTC
>TRBD1|many|TRBJ1-4|TRBV28
CASRLRDRGFEKLFF
TGTGCCAGCAGGTTGAGAGACAGGGGTTTCGAAAAACTGTTTTTT
>.|.|TRBJ2-1|TRBV7-9
CASSGEGYWPIF
TGTGCCAGCAGCGGAGAGGGCTATTGGCCCATCTTC
>TRBD2|few|TRBJ2-7|TRBV11-2
CASSLDPSPAGDIYEQYF
TGTGCCAGCAGCTTAGACCCATCCCCGGCGGGAGACATATACGAGCAGTACTTC
>.|.|TRBJ1-2|TRBV7-9
CASSFAGGEGYTF
TGTGCCAGCAGCTTTGCGGGTGGAGAAGGCTACACCTTC
>.|many|TRBJ2-1|TRBV27
CATGLAVYNEQFF
TGTGCCACCGGCTTAGCGGTCTACAATGAGCAGTTCTTC
>.|many|TRBJ2-7|TRBV25-1
CASSDVGYEQYF
TGTGCCAGCAGTGATGTGGGCTACGAGCAGTACTTC
>TRBD1|many|TRBJ2-1|TRBV28
CASRTGSINEQFF
TGTGCCAGCAGGACAGGGTCCATCAATGAGCAGTTCTTC
>.|many|TRBJ1-5|TRBV2
CASSEFTGNQPQHF
TGTGCCAGCAGTGAATTTACCGGGAATCAGCCCCAGCATTTT
>TRBD2|many|TRBJ2-1|TRBV6-2/TRBV6-3
CASSFIVGLAGNNEQFF
TGTGCCAGCAGTTTCATAGTCGGACTAGCGGGCAACAATGAGCAGTTCTTC
>.|many|TRBJ2-5|TRBV28
CASSPRGQYQETQYF
TGTGCCAGCAGCCCCAGGGGCCAGTACCAAGAGACCCAGTACTTC
>.|few|TRBJ2-5|TRBV6-1
CASSRKRTDQETQYF
TGTGCCAGCAGTCGAAAACGGACAGACCAAGAGACCCAGTACTTC
>.|many|TRBJ2-5|TRBV20-1
CSARTLSTGEGAMETQYF
TGCAGTGCTAGGACCTTATCAACAGGGGAGGGGGCCATGGAGACCCAGTACTTC
>.|.|TRBJ1-2|TRBV20-1
CSAARGGVWGYTF
TGCAGTGCCGCCCGGGGGGGGGTGTGGGGCTACACCTTC
>.|.|TRBJ2-1|TRBV29-1
CSVGQPNERFF
TGCAGCGTTGGACAGCCCAATGAGCGGTTCTTC
>TRBD1|once|TRBJ1-3|TRBV20-1
CSASPTGEGNTIYF
TGCAGTGCTAGTCCTACAGGGGAAGGAAACACCATATATTTT
>.|many|TRBJ1-1|TRBV5-1
CASSSGFANTEAFF
TGCGCCAGCAGCTCAGGATTTGCGAACACTGAAGCTTTCTTT
>.|many|TRBJ1-1|TRBV20-1
CSARDGIGTEAFF
TGCAGTGCTAGAGATGGGATTGGCACTGAAGCTTTCTTT
>.|.|TRBJ2-7|TRBV29-1
CSVEGGAYEQYF
TGCAGCGTTGAAGGGGGGGCCTACGAGCAGTACTTC
>TRBD2|.|TRBJ2-1|TRBV29-1
CSVQLAGVRNEQFF
TGCAGCGTCCAACTAGCGGGAGTTCGGAATGAGCAGTTCTTC
>.|many|TRBJ2-3|TRBV28
CASSLLSFSTDTQYF
TGTGCCAGCAGTTTATTGTCATTTAGCACAGATACGCAGTATTTT
>.|many|TRBJ1-1|TRBV3-1
CASSNGGLLNTEAFF
TGTGCCAGCAGCAACGGCGGCCTACTTAACACTGAAGCTTTCTTT
>.|.|TRBJ1-1|TRBV4-3
CASSPYESGFTEAFF
TGCGCCAGCAGCCCCTATGAGTCCGGGTTTACTGAAGCTTTCTTT
>TRBD2|few|TRBJ2-5|TRBV7-6
CASSSEGLASETQYF
TGTGCCAGCAGCTCCGAGGGACTAGCAAGCGAGACCCAGTACTTC
>.|few|TRBJ1-4|TRBV7-2
CASSLSQGVNEKLFF
TGTGCCAGCAGCTTATCACAGGGAGTTAATGAAAAACTGTTTTTT